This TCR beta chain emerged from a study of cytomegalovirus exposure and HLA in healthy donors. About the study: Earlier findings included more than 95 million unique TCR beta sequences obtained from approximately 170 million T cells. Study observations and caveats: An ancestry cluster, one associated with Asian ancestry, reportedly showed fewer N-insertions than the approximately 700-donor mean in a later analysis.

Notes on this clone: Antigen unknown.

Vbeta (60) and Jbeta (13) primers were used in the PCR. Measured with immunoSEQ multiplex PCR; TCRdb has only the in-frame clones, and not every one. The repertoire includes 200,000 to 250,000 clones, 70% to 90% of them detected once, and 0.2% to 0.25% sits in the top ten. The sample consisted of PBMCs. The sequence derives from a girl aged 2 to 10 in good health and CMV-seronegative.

In DNA, the CDR3 is TGTGCCAGCAGCTTAGCGATTGGCGGTACCTACGAGCAGTACTTC. As protein: CASSLAIGGTYEQYF. The chain joins TRBV7-9 to TRBJ2-7, with D unclear. Looked up from germline, CDR1 is SEHNR and CDR2 is FQNEAQ (reference sequence). The CDR3 runs 15 residues. V was pared by 0 bases and J by 2 bases, with 11 bases between.